These 21 T cell receptor beta chains share one sample of origin, sequenced in a study of T cells in Graves' hyperthyroidism and ophthalmopathy. The investigators amplified TCR beta CDR3 regions from RNA transcripts. In the first-round RT-PCR of the TCR CDR3, the HTBI primer set was used. In TCRdb, the multiplex PCR reads were re-called with MiXCR into one record per CDR3 protein. Among 45,000 to 60,000 distinct CDR3 sequences listed, roughly 52% were seen once. The sample was blood. All receptors derive from a woman in her twenties or thirties with Graves' ophthalmopathy.

The genes are TRBV7-8 and TRBJ1-2, with D maybe TRBD1 (6 bases). The CDR3 covers 16 residues. CDR1 is SGHVS, CDR2 FQNEAQ, per germline. V lost 4 bases and J 8 bases, leaving 23 bases between the germline ends. CDR3 nucleotides: TGTGCCAGCAGCTCCCAACCTGGGGGGGCATCGGGAGGCTACACCTTC. Encoded protein: CASSSQPGGASGGYTF. The complete variable domain, with remaining parts taken from reference TRBV7-8 and TRBJ1-2, reads GAGVSQSPRYKVAKRGQDVALRCDPISGHVSLFWYQQALGQGPEFLTYFQNEAQLDKSGLPSDRFFAERPEGSVSTLKIQRTQQEDSAVYLCASSSQPGGASGGYTFGSGTRLTVV.

This sequence joins TRBV20-1 and TRBJ1-5; D remains ambiguous. This CDR3 region has 12 residues. Per germline, CDR1 DFQATT and CDR2 SNEGSKA (reference sequence). V was trimmed by 4 bases and J by 11 bases, leaving 15 bases between them. As DNA, the CDR3 is TGCAGTGCTATAAACAGTCAAGAGACCCAGCATTTT. This sequence encodes CSAINSQETQHF.

There are many counts of this clonotype. This chain links TRBV11-2 with TRBJ1-2, with 7 bases identical to TRBD1. There are 16 residues in the CDR3. V was pared by 4 bases and J by 4 bases, with 12 bases of the junction left unmatched. The germline V gene encodes CDR1 SGHAT and CDR2 FQNNGV. The CDR3 DNA reads as TGTGCCAGCAGCTCCGACAGGGCGAGATGGGTCTATGGCTACACCTTC. It is translated as CASSSDRARWVYGYTF.

The gene calls are TRBV7-9 and TRBJ2-7; TRBD2 matches 10 bases. Unmatched junction bases numbered 7, after V lost 3 bases and J lost 2 bases. CDR3 length equals 16 residues. CDR1 and CDR2 (germline): SEHNR, FQNEAQ (reference sequence). The CDR3 here is CASSLDVGLAAYEQYF. In nucleotides, the CDR3 is TGTGCCAGCAGCTTGGACGTCGGACTAGCGGCCTACGAGCAGTACTTC. The full variable domain, with the rest looked up from reference TRBV7-9 and TRBJ2-7, is DTGVSQNPRHKITKRGQNVTFRCDPISEHNRLYWYRQTLGQGPEFLTYFQNEAQLEKSRLLSDRFSAERPKGSFSTLEIQRTEQGDSAMYLCASSLDVGLAAYEQYFGPGTRLTVT.

The chain joins TRBV7-9 to TRBJ2-1; 12 bases are a match to TRBD2. Germline assignment: CDR1 SEHNR and CDR2 FQNEAQ (reference sequence). V was pared by 3 bases and J by 5 bases, with 8 bases of the junction left unmatched. This CDR3 region has 17 residues. The CDR3 DNA reads TGTGCCAGCAGCTTGGACGTCGGACTAGCGGGAAACAATGAGCAGTTCTTC. Protein: CASSLDVGLAGNNEQFF.

This clonotype was observed at least ten times. This chain uses TRBV19 with TRBJ2-1; the match to TRBD2 covers 12 bases. Germline CDR1 and CDR2: LNHDA and SQIVND (reference sequence). This CDR3 has 15 amino acids. The V segment lost 8 bases and the J segment 2 bases; nucleotides outside the gene matches: 4. CDR3 sequence: CASRTSGTPYNEQFF. CDR3 DNA: TGTGCCAGTCGGACTAGCGGGACACCCTACAATGAGCAGTTCTTC.

Judged by abundance, this clonotype is medium-sized. The chain combines TRBV29-1 with TRBJ2-1; 7 nucleotides align to TRBD2. With V trimmed by 8 bases and J by 5 bases, 12 bases remained unmatched. The CDR3 is 14 residues long. The germline CDR1 and CDR2 sequences are SQVTM and ANQGSEA. The CDR3 reads CSTKRDPLNNEQFF. CDR3 DNA sequence: TGCAGCACGAAGCGGGACCCACTTAACAATGAGCAGTTCTTC.

Written as DNA, the CDR3 is TGCAGCGTTGAAACCGGGCGGTATAATTCACCCCTCCACTTT. Translation gives CSVETGRYNSPLHF. This chain links TRBV29-1 with TRBJ1-6; no clear D gene. The CDR3 length is 14 residues. Deletions cut 2 bases from V and 4 bases from J, with 9 bases between. Germline CDR1 reads SQVTM; CDR2 reads ANQGSEA.

The chain couples TRBV5-1 to TRBJ2-1; D may match TRBD1 or TRBD2 (5 bases each). V was cut by 4 bases and J by 5 bases, with 19 bases left in between. The germline V gene encodes CDR1 SGHRS and CDR2 YFSETQ. The CDR3 has 16 residues. CDR3 DNA sequence: TGCGCCAGCAGCCCCAAGGCAGGGTTGCGGGACAATGAGCAGTTCTTC. Protein product: CASSPKAGLRDNEQFF.

The rearrangement links TRBV30 to TRBJ2-7, with a weak D call TRBD2 (6 bases). The CDR3 contains 14 residues. V lost 0 bases to trimming and J lost 2 bases, with 11 bases between them. Germline CDR1 GTSNPN, CDR2 SVGIG (reference sequence). CDR3 in amino acids: CAWSVGGSAYEQYF. The CDR3 nucleotides read TGTGCCTGGAGTGTGGGGGGTAGCGCCTACGAGCAGTACTTC. Drawing the rest from reference TRBV30 and TRBJ2-7, the complete variable domain is SQTIHQWPATLVQPVGSPLSLECTVEGTSNPNLYWYRQAAGRGLQLLFYSVGIGQISSEVPQNLSASRPQDRQFILSSKKLLLSDSGFYLCAWSVGGSAYEQYFGPGTRLTVT.

The table lists this clonotype with many counts. DNA of the CDR3: TGTGCCAGCTCCCAAAAGGGGAACACTGAAGCTTTCTTT. As protein: CASSQKGNTEAFF. The rearrangement uses TRBV6-1 and TRBJ1-1, with D uncertain. Germline V gene sequence: CDR1 MNHNS, CDR2 SASEGT. V was pared by 8 bases and J by 1 base, with 11 bases between. This CDR3 has 13 amino acids.

Points on this clonotype: The junction departs from the called germline gene at one end, perhaps through a read error. The chain has TRBV7-7 and TRBJ1-5; D gene uncertain. There are 15 residues in the CDR3. The germline V gene encodes CDR1 SSHAT and CDR2 FNYEAQ (reference sequence). The CDR3 region is CASSLTRSYNEPQHF. The CDR3 nucleotides read TGTGCTAGCAGCTTAACGAGGTCCTACAATGAGCCCCAGCATTTT.

The chain links TRBV29-1 to TRBJ2-1; 14 bases fit TRBD2. This CDR3 contains 13 residues. Germline V CDR1 and CDR2: SQVTM, ANQGSEA. The J segment lost 9 bases and the V segment lost 4 bases, leaving 2 bases of the junction unmatched. The CDR3 loop reads CSVGLAGGREQFF. Here the CDR3 DNA reads TGCAGCGTTGGACTAGCGGGAGGGCGTGAGCAGTTCTTC.

This clonotype has at least ten counts. V usage is TRBV4-1 and J usage is TRBJ2-7; 9 nucleotides agree with TRBD2. The CDR3 contains 16 residues. Losses at the gene ends were 0 bases for V and 4 bases for J; bases not matched to a gene: 7. Germline V gene data show CDR1 as MGHRA and CDR2 as YSYEKL. CDR3 sequence: CASSQDFLAGRYEQYF. In DNA, the CDR3 is TGCGCCAGCAGCCAAGATTTCCTAGCGGGAAGGTACGAGCAGTACTTC.

This clonotype was recorded many times. This rearrangement joins TRBV19 to TRBJ1-4, with unresolved D. V was trimmed by 6 bases and J by 8 bases, leaving 13 bases between them. Germline V gives CDR1 LNHDA, CDR2 SQIVND (reference sequence). The CDR3 consists of 13 residues. CDR3 sequence: CASRFATGEKLFF. DNA of the CDR3: TGTGCCAGTAGATTCGCAACGGGCGAAAAACTGTTTTTT.

The V gene is TRBV9, the J gene TRBJ1-6, with D perhaps TRBD1 (5 bases). V was clipped by 0 bases and J by 15 bases, with 13 bases between them. This CDR3 comprises 13 residues. CDR1 is SGDLS and CDR2 is YYNGEE in the germline V gene. The CDR3 is CASSVGQGKLLHF. DNA of the CDR3: TGTGCCAGCAGCGTAGGGCAGGGCAAACTCCTCCACTTT.

The chain joins TRBV4-1 to TRBJ2-1; D might be TRBD1 (5 bases). V was shortened by 0 bases and J by 3 bases, with 12 bases between the two germline ends. CDR3 length: 16 amino acids. Germline V gene lookup returns CDR1 MGHRA and CDR2 YSYEKL. CDR3 coding DNA: TGCGCCAGCAGCCAAGACAGGGCTTGGGGCTACAATGAGCAGTTCTTC. It codes for CASSQDRAWGYNEQFF.

In this sample, this clonotype turned up many times. The chain combines TRBV7-3 with TRBJ1-1; 7 bases agree with TRBD1. Trimming at V came to 6 bases and at J to 1 base, leaving 2 bases not matched to a gene. Germline V gene lookup returns CDR1 SGHTA and CDR2 FQGTGA. The CDR3 totals 13 residues. CDR3 protein: CASSGQENTEAFF. CDR3 in DNA: TGTGCCAGCAGTGGACAGGAGAACACTGAAGCTTTCTTT. The variable domain in full, with the rest retrieved from reference TRBV7-3 and TRBJ1-1, is GAGVSQTPSNKVTEKGKYVELRCDPISGHTALYWYRQSLGQGPEFLIYFQGTGAADDSGLPNDRFFAVRPEGSVSTLKIQRTERGDSAVYLCASSGQENTEAFFGQGTRLTVV.

This sequence joins TRBV20-1 and TRBJ1-1; a weak D match, TRBD1 (6 bases). Looked up from germline, CDR1 is DFQATT and CDR2 is SNEGSKA (reference sequence). Trimming shortened V by 5 bases and J by 3 bases, and 19 bases separated the two germline ends. This CDR3 comprises 15 residues. The CDR3 region has the DNA TGCAGTGCTCCCCCTGGGGCAGGGGCGGACACTGAAGCTTTCTTT. Encoded protein: CSAPPGAGADTEAFF.

This clonotype was observed many times. The chain carries TRBV11-2 and TRBJ1-1; D unresolved. V was pared by 4 bases and J by 1 base, with 13 bases between. Looked up from germline, CDR1 is SGHAT and CDR2 is FQNNGV. The CDR3 is made up of 15 amino acids. The CDR3 protein is CASSYRRGRNTEAFF. The CDR3 DNA is TGTGCCAGCAGCTATCGCCGAGGCAGGAACACTGAAGCTTTCTTT.

This clonotype occurred many times. In DNA form, the CDR3 reads TGTGCCAGCAGGCGGACAGGGGGTTCCTACAATGAGCAGTTCTTC. It codes for CASRRTGGSYNEQFF. V gene TRBV2 combines with J gene TRBJ2-1; 10 nucleotides match TRBD1. CDR1 and CDR2 from the germline V gene are SNHLY and FYNNEI. The CDR3 sequence is 15 residues long. The junction had 3 bases not matched to a gene; V was cut back by 6 bases and J by 1 base.